This TCR beta chain derives from a study of T cell repertoires in cytomegalovirus infection. Whole-study findings and limits: Individuals carrying CMV plus the relevant HLA were identified by cumulative frequency of public TCR beta families.

Each CDR3 protein gets one entry after TCRdb re-called the reads with MiXCR. The table lists about 570,000 distinct CDR3 sequences, over 35% of them singletons. As for this clonotype: Its antigen remains unidentified.

This CDR3 has 18 residues. The germline V gene encodes CDR1 MNHEY and CDR2 SVGAGI. V trimming: 5 bases; J trimming: 7 bases; junction bases outside the gene matches: 15. The chain joins TRBV6-5 to TRBJ1-4, with 11 bases matching TRBD1. This sample comprised cultured PBMCs, obtained from culture after CMV antigen stimulation. This TCR was recovered from a human donor in good health (CMV status not recorded). Some clones in this sample may be carry-over from other donors' samples. The CDR3 DNA reads as TGTGCCAGCAGTCACCGGGACAGGGGGAAGAGGGGGAGTGAAAAACTGTTTTTT. Translated, it gives CASSHRDRGKRGSEKLFF.